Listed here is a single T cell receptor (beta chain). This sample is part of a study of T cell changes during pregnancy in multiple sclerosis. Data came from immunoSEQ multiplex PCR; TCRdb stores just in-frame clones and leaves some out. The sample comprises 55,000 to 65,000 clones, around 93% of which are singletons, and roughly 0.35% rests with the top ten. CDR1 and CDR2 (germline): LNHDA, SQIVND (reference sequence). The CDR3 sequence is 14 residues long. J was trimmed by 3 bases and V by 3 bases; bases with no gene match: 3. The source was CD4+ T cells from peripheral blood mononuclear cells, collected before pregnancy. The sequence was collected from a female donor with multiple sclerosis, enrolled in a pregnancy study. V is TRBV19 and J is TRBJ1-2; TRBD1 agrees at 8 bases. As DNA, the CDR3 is TGTGCCAGTAGTATTGGGACAGGCTACTATGGCTACACCTTC. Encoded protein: CASSIGTGYYGYTF.